The 6 T cell receptor beta chains reported below all come from one sample, sequenced in a study of human T cells and chemical hapten exposure. TCRdb recomputed calls from the RACE reads with MiXCR, one row per CDR3 protein. Found here are 380,000 or so distinct CDR3 sequences, around 5.5% of them singletons; the top ten hold about 8.7%. The time point: pre-sensitization, week 0. Noted treatment: therapeutic diphenylcyclopropenone sensitization with weekly scalp DPC. Sequenced here: whole blood, sampled in connection with sensitization to the hapten diphenylcyclopropenone (DPC). These receptors originate from a woman aged 18 to 35 with alopecia areata. Some clones in this sample may be carry-over from other donors' samples.

The chain joins TRBV20-1 to TRBJ1-2; D may be TRBD1 (5 bases). This CDR3 comprises 13 residues. CDR1 and CDR2 from the germline V gene are DFQATT and SNEGSKA (reference sequence). The germline V and J ends were trimmed by 7 bases and 4 bases, with 16 bases remaining between them. CDR3 in DNA: TGCAGTGTGGGGGGAGGGATACCCTATGGCTACACCTTC. As protein: CSVGGGIPYGYTF.

V is TRBV4-3 and J is TRBJ1-1; D gene ambiguous. Per germline, CDR1 LGHNA and CDR2 YSLEER. V lost 2 bases and J lost 0, with 4 bases in between. CDR3 size: 13 residues. The CDR3, as DNA: TGCGCCAGCAGCCAAACGATGAACACTGAAGCTTTCTTT. Its protein product is CASSQTMNTEAFF.

This clonotype was recorded many times. The chain links TRBV5-5 to TRBJ2-1, with a weak D call TRBD2 (6 bases). V lost 2 bases, J lost 2 bases, and 11 bases lay in between. The V gene's germline CDR1 is SGHKS and CDR2 YYEKEE (reference sequence). CDR3 length equals 15 residues. The CDR3 sequence is CASSLGGATYNEQFF. The CDR3 coding sequence is TGTGCCAGCAGCTTAGGCGGGGCCACCTACAATGAGCAGTTCTTC.

This clonotype was found a few times. V and J are TRBV7-9 and TRBJ2-7; 7 positions agree with TRBD1. The junction had 13 bases not matched to a gene; V was cut back by 5 bases and J by 9 bases. The germline V gene encodes CDR1 SEHNR and CDR2 FQNEAQ (reference sequence). The CDR3 consists of 14 residues. CDR3 loop: CASSNNNRGVRQYF. CDR3 nucleotide sequence: TGTGCCAGCAGCAACAACAACAGGGGCGTGAGGCAGTACTTC.

This clonotype was recorded many times. The chain combines TRBV20-1 with TRBJ1-1, with 11 bases matching TRBD1. Germline values: CDR1 DFQATT, CDR2 SNEGSKA (reference sequence). The CDR3 sequence is 14 residues long. Trimming cost V 5 bases and J 4 bases; bases outside gene matches: 6. Here the CDR3 reads CSARDRGSGTEAFF. Here the CDR3 DNA reads TGCAGTGCTCGGGACAGGGGGAGCGGCACTGAAGCTTTCTTT.

This clonotype was recorded at least ten times. The J gene is TRBJ2-5, the V gene TRBV2; D is ambiguous. The CDR3 contains 14 residues. Trimming pared 0 bases from V and 4 bases from J, leaving 9 bases between. CDR1 is SNHLY and CDR2 is FYNNEI in the germline V gene. The CDR3: CASSEAMSGETQYF. The CDR3 DNA reads as TGTGCCAGCAGTGAAGCCATGTCAGGAGAGACCCAGTACTTC.